The rows below give T cell receptor beta chains drawn from one sample of a study of CD8 T cells in ankylosing spondylitis. One entry per CDR3 protein, called by TCRdb with MiXCR from the 5' RACE reads. The data show 35,000 to 50,000 distinct CDR3 sequences, roughly 3% seen once. The sequencing input was blood, either unsorted or a sorted T cell fraction (not recorded which). These receptors were collected from a male donor with ankylosing spondylitis or in good health (not recorded which). Both conserved end residues are trimmed from each CDR3. Each record gives: D gene, V gene, J gene, CDR3 protein. A D gene is named only where the DNA matches it firmly.

TRBD1,TRBV9,TRBJ2-4,ASSVDQGAGAKNIQY
-,TRBV9,TRBJ1-6,ASSIQTNSPLH
-,TRBV9,TRBJ2-1,ASSVGQSYNEQF
-,TRBV9,TRBJ1-1,ASSVLGGGTEAF
-,TRBV9,TRBJ1-2,ASSAGPAGYGYT
-,TRBV9,TRBJ1-6,ASSSSGSLAAPLH
-,TRBV9,TRBJ1-2,ASMGSGEDGYT
-,TRBV9,TRBJ2-5,ASSPLGGAQETQY
TRBD2,TRBV9,TRBJ2-3,ASSKLLAGVDTQY
-,TRBV9,TRBJ2-5,ASSVGRGAETQY
TRBD1,TRBV9,TRBJ2-3,ASSGGQGTDTQY
-,TRBV9,TRBJ1-1,ASSVIEGGEAF
-,TRBV9,TRBJ2-5,ASSVGPAQETQY
TRBD1,TRBV9,TRBJ1-4,ASTSDRGNEKLF
-,TRBV9,TRBJ2-1,ASSVGLGGRANNEQF
-,TRBV9,TRBJ1-1,ASSVVDTEAF
-,TRBV9,TRBJ2-2,ASSVGQGRDTGELF
TRBD2,TRBV9,TRBJ2-1,ASSVDGRAWNEQF
TRBD2,TRBV9,TRBJ2-5,ASSVGSGLAEETQY
-,TRBV9,TRBJ2-1,ASSVDAPSYNEQF
-,TRBV9,TRBJ1-6,ASSESSPQYNSPLH
-,TRBV9,TRBJ2-3,ASSVGGTHTQY
-,TRBV9,TRBJ2-2,ASSVTLSGELF
TRBD1,TRBV9,TRBJ2-5,ASSVGSGGSETQY
-,TRBV9,TRBJ1-3,ASSELEWDTIY
-,TRBV9,TRBJ2-1,ASSVGPLNEGQF
-,TRBV9,TRBJ1-2,ASSRTERYT
TRBD1,TRBV9,TRBJ1-6,ASSPRTGGNSPLH
-,TRBV9,TRBJ2-2,ASSVLPGANTGELF
-,TRBV9,TRBJ1-2,ASSVDRSFYGYT
TRBD2,TRBV9,TRBJ2-2,ASSVVPAGGLNTGELF
-,TRBV9,TRBJ2-2,ASSVVGGPGELF
TRBD1,TRBV9,TRBJ1-1,ASSPWGQGGAF
-,TRBV9,TRBJ2-1,ASTPPGSARNEQF
TRBD1,TRBV9,TRBJ2-5,ASSVARDRTEETQY
-,TRBV9,TRBJ2-1,ASSVASGLAGVEQF
-,TRBV9,TRBJ2-3,ASSVDTNTDTQY
-,TRBV9,TRBJ2-2,ASSVGSWAGELF
-,TRBV9,TRBJ2-2,ASSVEYTGELF
TRBD2,TRBV9,TRBJ2-5,ASAGDLGTQY
-,TRBV9,TRBJ2-2,ASSVEGSRTGELF
-,TRBV1,TRBJ2-2,TSPNGRGARTGELF
TRBD1,TRBV9,TRBJ1-2,ASSPTGGISYGYT
TRBD2,TRBV9,TRBJ2-6,ASSAIAGGPWGANVLT
TRBD2,TRBV9,TRBJ2-1,ASSASGSFGDEQF